The source of this TCR beta chain is a study of blood T cell repertoires in COVID-19. Study context: The United States, Italy and Spain were the sources of the acute and convalescent COVID-19 samples. The analysed material was cDNA or gDNA that came from T cells, B-cell-depleted T cells, or PBMCs.

The authors' processing: Amplifying reference gene primers gave estimates of nucleated cell counts. The method was immunoSEQ multiplex PCR; TCRdb's version includes in-frame clones alone and lacks a portion of them. Clonal size and the V and J genes are those of that table, whereas D and trimming came from the DNA. Of about 15,000 clones in the sample, 84% were seen once. The CDR3 covers 15 residues. From germline, CDR1 is SGHRS and CDR2 YFSETQ. Trimming stripped 0 bases from V and 0 bases from J, with 4 bases between. This TCR came from a woman aged 45 to 65 with active or convalescent COVID-19. The specimen was peripheral blood. The V call is TRBV5-1, the J call TRBJ1-6; D remains ambiguous. Written as DNA, the CDR3 is TGCGCCAGCAGCTTGGTTCTCTCCTATAATTCACCCCTCCACTTT. Protein: CASSLVLSYNSPLHF.